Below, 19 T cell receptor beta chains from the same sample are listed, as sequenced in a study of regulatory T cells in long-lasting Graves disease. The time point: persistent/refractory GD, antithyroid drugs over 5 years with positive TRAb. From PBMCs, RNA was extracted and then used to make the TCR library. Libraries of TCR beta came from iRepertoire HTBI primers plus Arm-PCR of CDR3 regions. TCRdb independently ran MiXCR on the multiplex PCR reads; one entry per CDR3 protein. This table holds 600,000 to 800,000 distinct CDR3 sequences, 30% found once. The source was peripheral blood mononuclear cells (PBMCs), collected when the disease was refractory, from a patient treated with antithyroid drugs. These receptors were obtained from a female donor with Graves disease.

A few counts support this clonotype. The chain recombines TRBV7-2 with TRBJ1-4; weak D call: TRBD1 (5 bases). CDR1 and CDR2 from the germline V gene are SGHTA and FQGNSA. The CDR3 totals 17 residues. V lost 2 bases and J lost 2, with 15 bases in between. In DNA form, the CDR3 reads TGTGCCAGCAGCTTAAGGACAAGAAGTTGGACTAATGAAAAACTGTTTTTT. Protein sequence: CASSLRTRSWTNEKLFF.

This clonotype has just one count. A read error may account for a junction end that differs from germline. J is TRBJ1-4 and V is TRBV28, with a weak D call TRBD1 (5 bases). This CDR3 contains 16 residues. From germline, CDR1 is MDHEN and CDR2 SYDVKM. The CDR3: CASSAGHRTTDEKLFF. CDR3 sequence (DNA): TGTGCCAGCAGTGCGGGGCACCGAACAACTGATGAAAAACTGTTTTTT.

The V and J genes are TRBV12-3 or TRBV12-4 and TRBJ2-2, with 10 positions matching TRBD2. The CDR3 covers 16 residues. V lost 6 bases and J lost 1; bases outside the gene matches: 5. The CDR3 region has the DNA TGTGCCAGCAGCCGTGGACTAGCGGAGAACACCGGGGAGCTGTTTTTT. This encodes CASSRGLAENTGELFF.

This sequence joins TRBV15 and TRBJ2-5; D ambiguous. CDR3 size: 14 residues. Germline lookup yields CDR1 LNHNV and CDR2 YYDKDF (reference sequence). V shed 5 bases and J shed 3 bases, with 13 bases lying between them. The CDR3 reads CATSLDIFEETQYF. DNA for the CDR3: TGTGCCACCAGCCTTGACATATTCGAAGAGACCCAGTACTTC.

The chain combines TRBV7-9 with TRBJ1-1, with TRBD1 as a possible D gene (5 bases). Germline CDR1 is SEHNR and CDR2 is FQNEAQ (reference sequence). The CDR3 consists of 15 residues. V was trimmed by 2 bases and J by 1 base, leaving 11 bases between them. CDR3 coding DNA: TGTGCCAGCAGCTTATTACAGGATCCGAACACTGAAGCTTTCTTT. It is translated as CASSLLQDPNTEAFF.

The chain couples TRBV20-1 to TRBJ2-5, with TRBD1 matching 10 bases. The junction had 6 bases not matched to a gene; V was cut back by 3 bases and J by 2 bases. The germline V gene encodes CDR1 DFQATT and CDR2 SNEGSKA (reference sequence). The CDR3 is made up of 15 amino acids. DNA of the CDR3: TGCAGTGCTAGGGCCGGGACAGGGGTACAAGAGACCCAGTACTTC. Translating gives CSARAGTGVQETQYF.

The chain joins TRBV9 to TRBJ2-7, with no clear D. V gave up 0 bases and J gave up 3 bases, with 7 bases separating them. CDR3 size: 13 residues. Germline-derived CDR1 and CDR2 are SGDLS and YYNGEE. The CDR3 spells CASSVAPFYEQYF. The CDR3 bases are TGTGCCAGCAGCGTAGCCCCGTTCTACGAGCAGTACTTC.

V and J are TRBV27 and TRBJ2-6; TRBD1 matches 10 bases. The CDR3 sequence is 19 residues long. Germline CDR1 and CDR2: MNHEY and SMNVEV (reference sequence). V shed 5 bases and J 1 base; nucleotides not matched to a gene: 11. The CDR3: CASSPGQGWGRSGANVLTF. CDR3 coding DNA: TGTGCCAGCAGTCCGGGACAGGGGTGGGGTAGATCTGGGGCCAACGTCCTGACTTTC.

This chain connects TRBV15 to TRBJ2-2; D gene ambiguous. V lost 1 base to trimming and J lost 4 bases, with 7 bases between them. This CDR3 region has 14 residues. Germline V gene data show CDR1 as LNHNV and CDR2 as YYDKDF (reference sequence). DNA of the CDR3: TGTGCCACCAGCAGAGTGGGGTCCACCGGGGAGCTGTTTTTT. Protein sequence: CATSRVGSTGELFF. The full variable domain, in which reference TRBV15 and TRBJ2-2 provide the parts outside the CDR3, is DAMVIQNPRYQVTQFGKPVTLSCSQTLNHNVMYWYQQKSSQAPKLLFHYYDKDFNNEADTPDNFQSRRPNTSFCFLDIRSPGLGDTAMYLCATSRVGSTGELFFGEGSRLTVL.

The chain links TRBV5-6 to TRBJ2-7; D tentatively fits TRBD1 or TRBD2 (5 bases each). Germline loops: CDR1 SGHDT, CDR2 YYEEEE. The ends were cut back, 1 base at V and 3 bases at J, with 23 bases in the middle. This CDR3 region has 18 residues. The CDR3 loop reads CASSLWFLPMGRDYEQYF. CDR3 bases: TGTGCCAGCAGCTTGTGGTTTTTACCTATGGGACGAGACTACGAGCAGTACTTC.

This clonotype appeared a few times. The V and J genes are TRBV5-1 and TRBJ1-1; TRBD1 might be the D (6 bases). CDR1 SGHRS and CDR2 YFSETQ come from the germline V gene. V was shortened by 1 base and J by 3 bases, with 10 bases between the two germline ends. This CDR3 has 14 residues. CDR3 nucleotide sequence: TGCGCCAGCAGCTTGACAGGGACTCACACTGAAGCTTTCTTT. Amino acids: CASSLTGTHTEAFF.

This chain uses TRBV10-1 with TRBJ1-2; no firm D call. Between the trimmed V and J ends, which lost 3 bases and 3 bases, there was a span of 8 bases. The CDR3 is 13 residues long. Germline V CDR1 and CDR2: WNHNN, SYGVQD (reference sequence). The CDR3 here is CASSESRYYGYTF. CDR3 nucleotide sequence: TGCGCCAGCAGTGAATCCAGATACTATGGCTACACCTTC.

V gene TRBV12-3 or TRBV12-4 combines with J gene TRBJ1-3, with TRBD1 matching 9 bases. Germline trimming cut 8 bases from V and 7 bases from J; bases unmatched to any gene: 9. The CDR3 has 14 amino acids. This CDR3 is CASSKGQGGNTIYF. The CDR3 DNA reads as TGTGCCAGCTCCAAGGGACAGGGCGGCAACACCATATATTTT.

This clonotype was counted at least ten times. CDR3 protein: CASSLGDRAQETQYF. Written as DNA, the CDR3 is TGTGCCAGCAGCTTAGGGGACAGGGCCCAAGAGACCCAGTACTTC. The genes are TRBV11-2 and TRBJ2-5; 9 nucleotides align to TRBD1. The V and J ends lost 1 base and 1 base, in that order; junction bases with no gene match: 1. Germline V gene lookup returns CDR1 SGHAT and CDR2 FQNNGV. The CDR3 has 15 amino acids.

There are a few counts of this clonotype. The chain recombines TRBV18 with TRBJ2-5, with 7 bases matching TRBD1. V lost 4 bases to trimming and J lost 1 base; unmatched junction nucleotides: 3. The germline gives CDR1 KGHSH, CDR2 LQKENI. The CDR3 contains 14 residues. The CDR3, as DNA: TGTGCCAGCTCACGGGACAGATTCCAAGAGACCCAGTACTTC. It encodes CASSRDRFQETQYF.

CDR3: CASSESRGSETQYF. Here the CDR3 DNA reads TGCGCCAGCAGTGAGTCTAGAGGTTCGGAGACCCAGTACTTC. V is TRBV10-1 and J is TRBJ2-5, with D uncertain. CDR3 length equals 14 residues. Germline CDR1 is WNHNN and CDR2 is SYGVQD (reference sequence). V lost 0 bases, J lost 5 bases, and 10 bases lay in between.

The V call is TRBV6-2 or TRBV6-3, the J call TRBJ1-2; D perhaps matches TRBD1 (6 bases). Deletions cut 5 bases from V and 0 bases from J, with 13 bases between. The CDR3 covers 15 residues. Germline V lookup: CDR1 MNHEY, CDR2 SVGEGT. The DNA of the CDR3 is TGTGCCAGCAGTGAAACGGACAGAGCTAACTATGGCTACACCTTC. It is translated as CASSETDRANYGYTF.

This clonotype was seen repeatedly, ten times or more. CDR3 nucleotide sequence: TGTGCCAGCAGTGAAGCCAGGGGCAATTCACCCCTCCACTTT. It is translated as CASSEARGNSPLHF. J is TRBJ1-6 and V is TRBV2, with a possible D match to TRBD1 (6 bases). This CDR3 spans 14 amino acids. The V end was cut by 0 bases, the J end by 7 bases, with 7 bases between. CDR1 SNHLY and CDR2 FYNNEI come from the germline V gene. Using reference TRBV2 and TRBJ1-6 for the parts outside the CDR3, the full variable domain is EPEVTQTPSHQVTQMGQEVILRCVPISNHLYFYWYRQILGQKVEFLVSFYNNEISEKSEIFDDQFSVERPDGSNFTLKIRSTKLEDSAMYFCASSEARGNSPLHFGNGTRLTVT.

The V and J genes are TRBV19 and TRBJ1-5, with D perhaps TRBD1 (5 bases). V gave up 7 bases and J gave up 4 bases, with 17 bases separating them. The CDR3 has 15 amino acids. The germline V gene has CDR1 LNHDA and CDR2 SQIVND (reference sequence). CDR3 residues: CASTHRRGGNQPQHF. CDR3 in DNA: TGTGCCAGTACCCATAGGAGGGGCGGGAATCAGCCCCAGCATTTT.